The rows below give T cell receptor beta chains drawn from one sample of a study of cytomegalovirus exposure and HLA in healthy donors. The table came from immunoSEQ multiplex PCR; TCRdb's copy has only in-frame clones and leaves some out. The table lists about 160,000 clones, almost 80% of them singletons. The sequenced sample was PBMCs. These receptors came from a woman between 45 and 65 years old in good health and CMV-seronegative. Both conserved end residues are part of each CDR3. The D gene is left open where the match is weak. Expanded clones are given a class, and other clones once, few, many or no size at all.

d_gene	v_gene	abundance	j_gene	len	CDR3aa	CDR3nt
-	TRBV6-1	few	TRBJ1-4	15	CASSEAQGGNEKLFF	TGTGCCAGCAGTGAAGCGCAAGGGGGTAATGAAAAACTGTTTTTT
TRBD1	TRBV6-1	-	TRBJ2-1	14	CASSRQGAYVEQFF	TGTGCCAGCAGTAGACAGGGGGCGTATGTTGAGCAGTTCTTC
-	TRBV5-1	-	TRBJ2-7	15	CASSLSVSTSYEQYF	TGCGCCAGCAGCTTAAGCGTCAGCACGTCCTACGAGCAGTACTTC
-	TRBV29-1	-	TRBJ2-5	11	CSVSQAETQYF	TGCAGCGTCAGTCAGGCGGAGACCCAGTACTTC
TRBD1	TRBV18	-	TRBJ2-7	13	CASSDRGHGEQYF	TGTGCCAGCTCGGACAGGGGGCATGGCGAGCAGTACTTC
-	TRBV7-8	-	TRBJ2-2	16	CASSLFLAGHTGELFF	TGTGCCAGCAGCTTATTTCTGGCGGGACACACCGGGGAGCTGTTTTTT
TRBD1	TRBV6-1	-	TRBJ1-5	15	CASTPQGPLNQPQHF	TGTGCCAGCACCCCACAGGGGCCCCTCAATCAGCCCCAGCATTTT
TRBD2	TRBV6-1	-	TRBJ2-7	15	CASRPWGGFSYEQYF	TGTGCCAGCAGACCCTGGGGGGGTTTCAGCTACGAGCAGTACTTC
-	TRBV7-6	-	TRBJ1-1	19	CASSLVLTGGLRPDTEAFF	TGTGCCAGCAGCTTAGTCTTAACGGGGGGACTGCGCCCGGACACTGAAGCTTTCTTT
-	TRBV29-1	-	TRBJ1-2	12	CSVNQGRDGYTF	TGCAGCGTTAACCAGGGGCGGGATGGCTACACCTTC
-	TRBV4-1	-	TRBJ2-3	16	CASSQSSALRTDTQYF	TGCGCCAGCAGCCAGAGTAGCGCACTACGCACAGATACGCAGTATTTT
TRBD1	TRBV4-3	-	TRBJ1-4	20	CASSQRLRGTGGAGDEKLFF	TGCGCCAGCAGCCAGCGCCTGCGGGGGACAGGGGGCGCCGGCGATGAAAAACTGTTTTTT
-	TRBV10-3	-	TRBJ1-5	15	CAISGGTFFNQPQHF	TGTGCCATCAGTGGGGGGACTTTTTTCAATCAGCCCCAGCATTTT
-	TRBV7-9	-	TRBJ1-1	15	CASSPIGGSITEAFF	TGTGCCAGCAGCCCCATCGGGGGATCGATCACTGAAGCTTTCTTT
TRBD1	TRBV15	-	TRBJ2-1	14	CATGTGGSYNEQFF	TGTGCCACAGGGACAGGGGGTTCCTACAATGAGCAGTTCTTC
TRBD2	TRBV2	-	TRBJ2-5	13	CATTGGGAKTQYF	TGTGCCACGACCGGCGGGGGGGCAAAGACCCAGTACTTC
-	TRBV2	-	TRBJ2-7	14	CASTFRDNSYEQYF	TGTGCCAGCACCTTCCGGGACAACTCCTACGAGCAGTACTTC
-	TRBV27	-	TRBJ1-2	14	CASSGAGSNYGYTF	TGTGCCAGCAGTGGGGCAGGCTCGAACTATGGCTACACCTTC
-	TRBV7-9	-	TRBJ2-2	15	CASSLSGVRSGELFF	TGTGCCAGCAGCTTGTCGGGAGTTCGCTCCGGGGAGCTGTTTTTT
-	TRBV19	-	TRBJ2-6	14	CATDRTSGANVLTF	TGTGCCACCGACAGGACCTCTGGGGCCAACGTCCTGACTTTC
-	TRBV4-2	-	TRBJ2-3	17	CASTLQLTGTLPDTQYF	TGTGCCAGCACTCTTCAATTAACCGGGACTCTACCAGATACGCAGTATTTT
TRBD1	TRBV9	-	TRBJ1-2	15	CASSVGQGHNYGYTF	TGTGCCAGCAGCGTAGGACAGGGACACAACTATGGCTACACCTTC
TRBD1	TRBV7-6	-	TRBJ2-5	11	CASGTVETQYF	TGTGCCAGTGGGACAGTTGAGACCCAGTACTTC
TRBD1	TRBV28	-	TRBJ2-1	15	CASSTDRGSYNEQFF	TGTGCCAGCAGCACCGACAGGGGGTCCTACAATGAGCAGTTCTTC
TRBD2	TRBV5-8	-	TRBJ2-7	16	CASRVAGGPHFYEQYF	TGTGCCAGCAGAGTAGCGGGGGGCCCCCATTTCTACGAGCAGTACTTC
TRBD2	TRBV28	-	TRBJ2-5	15	CASSLRRGGGETQYF	TGTGCCAGCAGTTTACGGCGGGGGGGCGGCGAGACCCAGTACTTC
-	TRBV5-1	-	TRBJ2-3	13	CASSLFGTDTQYF	TGCGCCAGCAGCTTGTTCGGCACAGATACGCAGTATTTT
-	TRBV6-4	-	TRBJ2-2	13	CASSSSSTGELFF	TGTGCCAGCAGCTCCTCCTCCACCGGGGAGCTGTTTTTT
-	TRBV16	-	TRBJ1-5	15	CASSQFFGGGWPQHF	TGTGCCAGCAGCCAATTTTTCGGGGGAGGTTGGCCCCAGCATTTT
TRBD1	TRBV12-5	-	TRBJ2-1	14	CASGLAGQRNEQFF	TGTGCTAGTGGTTTGGCGGGACAGCGCAATGAGCAGTTCTTC
-	TRBV29-1	-	TRBJ1-1	12	CSADRSNTEAFF	TGCAGCGCTGACAGGTCGAACACTGAAGCTTTCTTT
-	TRBV15	-	TRBJ2-1	17	CATSRDESRSSYNEQFF	TGTGCCACCAGCAGAGATGAGTCCCGGAGCTCCTACAATGAGCAGTTCTTC
-	TRBV25-1	-	TRBJ1-1	13	CAGSGSGDTEAFF	TGTGCCGGCTCCGGGTCCGGGGACACTGAAGCTTTCTTT
TRBD2	TRBV6-4	-	TRBJ2-1	14	CASSESTSGTPQFF	TGTGCCAGCAGTGAGTCGACTAGCGGGACCCCCCAGTTCTTC
-	TRBV9	-	TRBJ1-3	16	CASSVGGISSGNTIYF	TGTGCCAGCAGCGTAGGCGGCATATCCTCTGGAAACACCATATATTTT
-	TRBV7-2	-	TRBJ1-4	13	CASSPGSREKLFF	TGTGCCAGCAGCCCCGGGTCGCGTGAAAAACTGTTTTTT
-	TRBV28	-	TRBJ1-5	15	CALGGQSFSNQPQHF	TGTGCCCTCGGGGGTCAGAGCTTTAGCAATCAGCCCCAGCATTTT
-	TRBV27	-	TRBJ1-4	14	CASSISVNNEKLFF	TGTGCCAGCAGTATTTCAGTGAATAATGAAAAACTGTTTTTT
TRBD1	TRBV5-6	-	TRBJ1-2	13	CASIRQGDYGYTF	TGTGCCAGCATCCGACAGGGTGACTATGGCTACACCTTC
TRBD1	TRBV6-6	-	TRBJ1-4	16	CASRRQGAAFDEKLFF	TGTGCCAGCAGGCGGCAGGGGGCGGCGTTCGATGAAAAACTGTTTTTT
TRBD1	TRBV7-2	few	TRBJ2-7	13	CASSFETGLEQYF	TGTGCCAGCAGCTTTGAGACAGGGCTCGAGCAGTACTTC